This T cell receptor beta chain was identified in a study of beta chain features in type 1 diabetes. Background on the study: Age, gender and cell yields were similar between patients and healthy donors.

This CDR3 is built from 16 residues. Germline values: CDR1 MDHEN, CDR2 SYDVKM. V was pared by 2 bases and J by 5 bases, with 15 bases between. Study-wide results and caveats: Naive, central memory and Treg TCRB repertoires seemed to resemble each other more closely in patients than they did in healthy donors. There was a possibility that cDNA sequencing over-represented cells with high TCR expression.

As regards this clone: Its antigen is still unknown.

Investigators reverse transcribed all isolated RNA, so they sequenced expressed TCRB transcripts. Generated by immunoSEQ multiplex PCR, the TCRdb table keeps only in-frame clones and is missing some. This table holds roughly 450,000 clones, 11% found once. The material sequenced was naive CD4+ T cells from blood. The chain is built from TRBV28 and TRBJ2-2; D possibly corresponds to TRBD2 (6 bases). The source of this sequence is a woman younger than 30 in good health. CDR3 DNA: TGTGCCAGCAGTTTACGGAGGGCTCCTCAAACCGGGGAGCTGTTTTTT. This translates into CASSLRRAPQTGELFF.